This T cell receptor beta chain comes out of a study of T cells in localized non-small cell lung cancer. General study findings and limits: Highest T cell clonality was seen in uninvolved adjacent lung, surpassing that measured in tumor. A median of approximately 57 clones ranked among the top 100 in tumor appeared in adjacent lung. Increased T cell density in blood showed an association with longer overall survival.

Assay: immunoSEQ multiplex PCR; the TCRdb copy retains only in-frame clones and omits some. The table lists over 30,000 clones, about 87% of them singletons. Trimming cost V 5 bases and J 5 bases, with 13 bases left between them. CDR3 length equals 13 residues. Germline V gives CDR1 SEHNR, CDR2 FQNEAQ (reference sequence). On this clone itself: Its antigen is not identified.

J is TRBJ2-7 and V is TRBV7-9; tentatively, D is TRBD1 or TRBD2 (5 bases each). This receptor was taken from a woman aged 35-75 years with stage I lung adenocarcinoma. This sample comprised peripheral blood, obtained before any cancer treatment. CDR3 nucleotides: TGTGCCAGCAGCGAGCGAGTGGGGGACGAGCAGTACTTC. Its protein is CASSERVGDEQYF.